The rows below give T cell receptor beta chains drawn from one sample of a study of post-analysis software for immune sequencing data. TCRdb itself ran the PCR reads through MiXCR, one entry per CDR3 protein. Altogether roughly 800,000 distinct CDR3 sequences are present, roughly 30% being singletons, with the ten largest covering approximately 0.6%. Sequenced material: blood. The receptors stem from a girl aged 5-17 years with multiple sclerosis. Each CDR3 is given with its conserved first and last residue. A D gene is named only where the DNA matches it firmly. Clone size is shown for a subset of rows, as once, few, many or a class of expanded clone.

size: .
V: TRBV20-1
J: TRBJ2-1
D: .
DNA: TGCAGTGCGTGGCAGGCCGGCTCCTACAATGAGCAGTTCTTC
CDR3: CSAWQAGSYNEQFF

size: .
V: TRBV7-2
J: TRBJ2-1
D: TRBD2
DNA: TGTGCCAGCAGCCTTACAGCGGGGGCCCAGGGGAATGAGCAGTTCTTC
CDR3: CASSLTAGAQGNEQFF

size: .
V: TRBV2
J: TRBJ1-2
D: TRBD1
DNA: TGTGCCAGCAGTGAGGGGCCCGGGACAGGGGAAGGCTACACCTTC
CDR3: CASSEGPGTGEGYTF

size: few
V: TRBV6-5
J: TRBJ2-3
D: .
DNA: TGTGCCAGCAGTTATGGTGGGTCAGATACGCAGTATTTT
CDR3: CASSYGGSDTQYF

size: .
V: TRBV7-2
J: TRBJ2-3
D: .
DNA: TGTGCCAGCAGCTTAGGGCTCCTCGGCTCGTATTTT
CDR3: CASSLGLLGSYF

size: few
V: TRBV29-1
J: TRBJ1-2
D: TRBD1
DNA: TGCAGCGTTGAAGACGACAGGGCTGCCTATGGCTACACCTTC
CDR3: CSVEDDRAAYGYTF

size: few
V: TRBV4-3
J: TRBJ2-1
D: .
DNA: TGCGCCAGCAGCCAAGATCGGACGGGGTCCTACAATGAGCAGTTCTTC
CDR3: CASSQDRTGSYNEQFF

size: .
V: TRBV20-1
J: TRBJ2-7
D: TRBD2
DNA: TGCAGTGCTAGAGATTGGAGCGGGAGCGCCTACAATGAGCAGTACTTC
CDR3: CSARDWSGSAYNEQYF

size: few
V: TRBV4-3
J: TRBJ2-1
D: TRBD2
DNA: TGCGCCAGCGGACCAGGGACTAGCGGGTACAATGAGCAGTTCTTC
CDR3: CASGPGTSGYNEQFF

size: few
V: TRBV12-3/TRBV12-4
J: TRBJ2-1
D: .
DNA: TGTGCCAGCAGTTATAGGACAGTTAGTCCTGGGGAGCAGTTCTTC
CDR3: CASSYRTVSPGEQFF

size: .
V: TRBV29-1
J: TRBJ2-5
D: .
DNA: TGCAGCGTGATGAAAGGGGGCGCGGGGGAGCAGTACTTC
CDR3: CSVMKGGAGEQYF

size: .
V: TRBV7-8
J: TRBJ2-5
D: .
DNA: TGTGCCAGCAGCTTAAGGGAGACGACACAAGAGACCCAGTACTTC
CDR3: CASSLRETTQETQYF

size: many
V: TRBV28
J: TRBJ2-7
D: .
DNA: TGTGCCACTCTCGACAGGAACTACGAGCAGTACTTC
CDR3: CATLDRNYEQYF